This TCR beta chain appears in the sequencing data of a study of blood T cell repertoires in COVID-19. CDR3 length: 17 residues. V lost 0 bases and J 6 bases, leaving 17 bases between the germline ends. Germline V gene lookup returns CDR1 LGHNA and CDR2 YNFKEQ. The repertoire was sequenced with immunoSEQ multiplex PCR; TCRdb's copy has only in-frame clones and lacks some. Of about 120,000 clones in the sample, around 77% were seen once. The sequence was obtained from a human donor in a cohort sampled during active COVID-19. The chain carries TRBV4-2 and TRBJ2-2, with D hard to call. Sequenced: peripheral blood. CDR3 DNA sequence: TGTGCCAGCAGCCAAGATTCTTGGGCAGGTTCGGCCGGGGAGCTGTTTTTT. This codes for CASSQDSWAGSAGELFF.